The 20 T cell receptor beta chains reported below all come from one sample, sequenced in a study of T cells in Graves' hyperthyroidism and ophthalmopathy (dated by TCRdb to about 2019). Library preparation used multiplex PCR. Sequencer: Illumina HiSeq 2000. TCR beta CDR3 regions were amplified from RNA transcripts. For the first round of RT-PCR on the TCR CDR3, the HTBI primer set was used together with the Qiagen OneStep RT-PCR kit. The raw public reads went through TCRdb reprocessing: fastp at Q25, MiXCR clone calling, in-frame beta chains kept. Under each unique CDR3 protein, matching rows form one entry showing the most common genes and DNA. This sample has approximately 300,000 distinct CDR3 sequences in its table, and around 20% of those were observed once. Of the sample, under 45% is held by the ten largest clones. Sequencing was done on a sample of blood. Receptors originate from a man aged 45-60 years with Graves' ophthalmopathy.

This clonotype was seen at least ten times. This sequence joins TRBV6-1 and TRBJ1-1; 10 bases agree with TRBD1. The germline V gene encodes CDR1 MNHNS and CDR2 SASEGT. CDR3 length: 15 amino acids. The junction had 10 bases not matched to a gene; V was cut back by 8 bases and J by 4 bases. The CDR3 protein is CASLPGQGTPTEAFF. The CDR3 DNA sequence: TGTGCCAGCCTCCCGGGACAGGGGACGCCCACTGAAGCTTTCTTT.

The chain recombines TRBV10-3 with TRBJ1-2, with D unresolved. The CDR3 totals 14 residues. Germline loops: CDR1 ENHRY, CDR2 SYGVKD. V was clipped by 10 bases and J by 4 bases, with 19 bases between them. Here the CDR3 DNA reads TGTGCCACAACCTTCTTGCAGACAAGCTATGGCTACACCTTC. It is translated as CATTFLQTSYGYTF.

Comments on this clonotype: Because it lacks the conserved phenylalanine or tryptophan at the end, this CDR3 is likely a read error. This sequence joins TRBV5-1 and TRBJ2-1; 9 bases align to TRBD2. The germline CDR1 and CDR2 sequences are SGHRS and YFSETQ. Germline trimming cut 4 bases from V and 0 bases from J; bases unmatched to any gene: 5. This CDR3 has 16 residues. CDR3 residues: CASSPGLAPSYNEQFL. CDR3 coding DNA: TGCGCCAGCAGCCCCGGACTAGCGCCCTCCTACAATGAGCAGTTCCTC.

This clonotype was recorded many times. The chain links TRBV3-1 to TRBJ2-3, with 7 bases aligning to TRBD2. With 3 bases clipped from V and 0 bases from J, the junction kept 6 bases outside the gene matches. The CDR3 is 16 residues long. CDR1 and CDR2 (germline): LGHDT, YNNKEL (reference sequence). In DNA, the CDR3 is TGTGCCAGCAGCCAGTTAAACGGGAGGAGCACAGATACGCAGTATTTT. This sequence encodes CASSQLNGRSTDTQYF.

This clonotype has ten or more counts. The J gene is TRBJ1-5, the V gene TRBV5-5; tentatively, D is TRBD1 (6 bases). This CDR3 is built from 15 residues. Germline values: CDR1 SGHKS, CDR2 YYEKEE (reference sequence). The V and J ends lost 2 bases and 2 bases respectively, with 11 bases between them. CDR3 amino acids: CASSLGGTGNQPQHF. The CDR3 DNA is TGTGCCAGCAGCTTAGGGGGGACGGGCAATCAGCCCCAGCATTTT.

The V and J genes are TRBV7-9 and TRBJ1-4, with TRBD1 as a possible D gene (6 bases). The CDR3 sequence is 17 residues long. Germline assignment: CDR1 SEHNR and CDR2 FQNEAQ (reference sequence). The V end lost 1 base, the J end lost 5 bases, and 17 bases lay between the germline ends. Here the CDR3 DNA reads TGTGCCAGCAGCTTAGGAAGGTCCAGGGGCGGGAATGAAAAACTGTTTTTT. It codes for CASSLGRSRGGNEKLFF.

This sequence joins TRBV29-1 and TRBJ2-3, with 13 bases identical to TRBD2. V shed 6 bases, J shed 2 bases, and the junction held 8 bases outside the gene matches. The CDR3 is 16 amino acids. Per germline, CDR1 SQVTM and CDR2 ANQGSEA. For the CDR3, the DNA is TGCAGCGTCCGAGGTGGGACTAGCGGGACCACAGATACGCAGTATTTT. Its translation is CSVRGGTSGTTDTQYF.

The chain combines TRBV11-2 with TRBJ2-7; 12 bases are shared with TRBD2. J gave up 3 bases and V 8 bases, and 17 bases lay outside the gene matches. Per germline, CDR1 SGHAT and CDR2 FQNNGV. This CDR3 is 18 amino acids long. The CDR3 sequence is CASGYPPTGTSGHYEQYF. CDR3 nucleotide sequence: TGTGCCAGCGGATACCCCCCTACCGGGACTAGCGGGCACTACGAGCAGTACTTC.

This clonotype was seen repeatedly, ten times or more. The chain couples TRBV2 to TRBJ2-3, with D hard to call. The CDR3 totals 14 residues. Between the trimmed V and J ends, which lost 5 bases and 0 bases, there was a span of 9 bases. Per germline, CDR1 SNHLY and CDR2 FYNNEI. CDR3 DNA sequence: TGTGCCAGCAGTCGACTGGTGAGCACAGATACGCAGTATTTT. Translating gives CASSRLVSTDTQYF. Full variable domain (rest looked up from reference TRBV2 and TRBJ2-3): EPEVTQTPSHQVTQMGQEVILRCVPISNHLYFYWYRQILGQKVEFLVSFYNNEISEKSEIFDDQFSVERPDGSNFTLKIRSTKLEDSAMYFCASSRLVSTDTQYFGPGTRLTVL.

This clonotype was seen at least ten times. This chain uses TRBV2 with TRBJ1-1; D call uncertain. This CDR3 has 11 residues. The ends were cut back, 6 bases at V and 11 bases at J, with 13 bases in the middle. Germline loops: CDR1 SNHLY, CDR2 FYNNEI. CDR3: CASSYSDRAFF. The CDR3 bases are TGTGCCAGCAGCTACAGCGATCGGGCTTTCTTT.

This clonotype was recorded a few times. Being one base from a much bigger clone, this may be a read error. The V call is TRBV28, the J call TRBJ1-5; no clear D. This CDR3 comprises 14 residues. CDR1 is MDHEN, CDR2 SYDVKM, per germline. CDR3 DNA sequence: TGTGCCAGCCTAGGGCGTGATAGCAATCAGTCCCAGCATTTT. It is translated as CASLGRDSNQSQHF.

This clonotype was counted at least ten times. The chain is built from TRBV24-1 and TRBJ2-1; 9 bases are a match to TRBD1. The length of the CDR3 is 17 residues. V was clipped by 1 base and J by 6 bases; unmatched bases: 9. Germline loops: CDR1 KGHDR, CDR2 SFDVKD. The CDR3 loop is CATSDFRGQGNLNEQFF. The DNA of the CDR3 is TGTGCCACCAGTGATTTTAGAGGACAGGGGAACCTCAATGAGCAGTTCTTC.

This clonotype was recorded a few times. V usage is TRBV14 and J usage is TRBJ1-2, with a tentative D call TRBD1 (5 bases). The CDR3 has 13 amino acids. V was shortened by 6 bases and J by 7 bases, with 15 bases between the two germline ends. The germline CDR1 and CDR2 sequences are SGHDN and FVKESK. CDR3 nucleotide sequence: TGTGCCAGCAGTCCCACGACCAGGGTTGGCTACACCTTC. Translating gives CASSPTTRVGYTF.

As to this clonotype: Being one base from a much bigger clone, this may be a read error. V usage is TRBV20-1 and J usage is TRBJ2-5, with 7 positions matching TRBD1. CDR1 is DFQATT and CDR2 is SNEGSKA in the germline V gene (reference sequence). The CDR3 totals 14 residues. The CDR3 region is CGARTRQGGETQYF. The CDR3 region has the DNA TGCGGTGCTCGGACCAGACAGGGCGGGGAGACCCAGTACTTC.

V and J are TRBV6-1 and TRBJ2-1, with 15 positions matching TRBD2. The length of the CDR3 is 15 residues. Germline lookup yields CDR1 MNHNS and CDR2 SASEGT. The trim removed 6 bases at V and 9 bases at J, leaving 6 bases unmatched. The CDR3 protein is CASSRTSGRGLEQFF. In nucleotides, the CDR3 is TGTGCCAGCAGCCGGACTAGCGGGAGGGGACTTGAGCAGTTCTTC.

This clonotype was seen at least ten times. The CDR3 loop is CSVLGRERGQTGEQYF. The CDR3 DNA reads as TGCAGCGTTCTAGGTCGCGAGCGGGGCCAAACGGGTGAGCAGTACTTC. This rearrangement joins TRBV29-1 to TRBJ2-7, with TRBD2 identical over 7 bases. This CDR3 has 16 residues. V lost 5 bases and J lost 7; bases outside the gene matches: 20. Per germline, CDR1 SQVTM and CDR2 ANQGSEA.

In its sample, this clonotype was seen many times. The DNA of the CDR3 is TGTGCCAGCAGCTCCCATGGCGGCCCCTACGAGCAGTACTTC. Its protein is CASSSHGGPYEQYF. This chain joins TRBV7-6 and TRBJ2-7; D uncertain. The CDR3 is made up of 14 amino acids. Germline assignment: CDR1 SGHVS and CDR2 FNYEAQ. Deletions cut 4 bases from V and 2 bases from J, with 12 bases between.

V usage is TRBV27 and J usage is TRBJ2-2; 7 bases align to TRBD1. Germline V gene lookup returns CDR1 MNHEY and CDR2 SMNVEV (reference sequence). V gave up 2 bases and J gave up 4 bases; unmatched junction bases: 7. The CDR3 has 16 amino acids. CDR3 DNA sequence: TGTGCCAGCAGTTTAAAGGGACAGAGCATCACCGGGGAGCTGTTTTTT. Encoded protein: CASSLKGQSITGELFF.

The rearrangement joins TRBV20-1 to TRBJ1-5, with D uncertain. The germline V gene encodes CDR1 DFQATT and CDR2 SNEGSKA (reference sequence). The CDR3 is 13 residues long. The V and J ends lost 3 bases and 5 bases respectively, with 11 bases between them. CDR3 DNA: TGCAGTGCTAGCGGCAGTCGGGATCAGCCCCAGCATTTT. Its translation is CSASGSRDQPQHF.

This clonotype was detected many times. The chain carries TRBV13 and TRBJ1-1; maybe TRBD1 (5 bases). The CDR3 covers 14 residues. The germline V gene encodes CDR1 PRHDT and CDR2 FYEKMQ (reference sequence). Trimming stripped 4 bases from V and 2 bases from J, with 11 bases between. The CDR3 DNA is TGTGCCAGCAGCTCGGGACTGACAAACACTGAAGCTTTCTTT. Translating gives CASSSGLTNTEAFF.